This is a list of T cell receptor beta chains from one sample in a study of CD8 T cells in Susac syndrome. Via MiXCR, TCRdb re-called the immunoSEQ multiplex PCR reads, giving one row per CDR3 protein. The sample records about 240,000 distinct CDR3 sequences, about 95% being singletons. The sample consisted of CD4+ T cells from PBMCs. Source of these receptors: a human donor with Susac syndrome. Each CDR3 is given with its conserved first and last residue. A D gene is named only where the DNA matches it firmly. Rows may omit the clone size; those that give it use once, few, many or a size class.

D,V,J,size,CDR3,DNA
TRBD2,TRBV12-3/TRBV12-4,TRBJ2-1,NA,CASRRTSDSYNEQFF,TGTGCCAGCAGAAGGACTAGCGACTCCTACAATGAGCAGTTCTTC
NA,TRBV28,TRBJ2-1,NA,CASSRGYSGGRKFF,TGTGCCAGCAGTAGGGGGTATTCGGGAGGTCGTAAGTTCTTC
TRBD2,TRBV6-5,TRBJ2-1,NA,CATKLTSGSGNEQFF,TGTGCCACCAAATTAACTAGCGGGAGTGGTAATGAGCAGTTCTTC
NA,TRBV4-1,TRBJ1-2,NA,CASSQVPLTDGYGYTF,TGCGCCAGCAGCCAAGTCCCCCTGACAGACGGCTATGGCTACACCTTC
NA,TRBV14,TRBJ2-2,NA,CASSQVTGSRTGELFF,TGTGCCAGCAGCCAAGTCACAGGGTCGAGAACCGGGGAGCTGTTTTTT
NA,TRBV25-1,TRBJ2-7,NA,CASSRVSSAGSEQYF,TGTGCCAGCAGCCGAGTCTCGAGCGCCGGCTCCGAGCAGTACTTC
TRBD2,TRBV6-1,TRBJ2-7,NA,CASSAGLAGREQYF,TGTGCCAGCAGTGCCGGACTAGCGGGCCGCGAGCAGTACTTC
NA,TRBV6-2/TRBV6-3,TRBJ2-2,NA,CASGASGELFF,TGTGCCAGCGGGGCGTCCGGGGAGCTGTTTTTT
NA,TRBV29-1,TRBJ1-3,NA,CSVIDSLPGNTIYF,TGCAGCGTGATCGACAGTTTGCCTGGAAACACCATATATTTT
NA,TRBV18,TRBJ1-2,NA,CASSLLGGGYTF,TGTGCCAGCTCTCTCCTCGGGGGCGGCTACACCTTC
NA,TRBV25-1,TRBJ2-5,NA,CASSEYRGLQETQYF,TGTGCCAGCAGTGAATACAGGGGTCTACAAGAGACCCAGTACTTC
NA,TRBV12-3/TRBV12-4,TRBJ2-5,NA,CASSPLAGTQYF,TGTGCCAGCAGTCCCCTCGCGGGCACCCAGTACTTC
NA,TRBV2,TRBJ1-5,NA,CASDSGGKEPQHF,TGTGCCAGCGACTCGGGGGGGAAGGAGCCCCAGCATTTT
NA,TRBV12-3/TRBV12-4,TRBJ2-5,NA,CASSGGGSGQETQYF,TGTGCCAGCAGTGGAGGGGGATCGGGCCAAGAGACCCAGTACTTC
NA,TRBV12-5,TRBJ2-4,NA,CASGPRGENIQYF,TGTGCTAGTGGACCTAGGGGTGAAAACATTCAGTACTTC
NA,TRBV9,TRBJ2-1,NA,CASSVGDNEQFF,TGTGCCAGCAGCGTAGGGGACAATGAGCAGTTCTTC
NA,TRBV29-1,TRBJ1-1,NA,CRVSGLPNTEAFF,TGCAGGGTGTCGGGTCTCCCGAACACTGAAGCTTTCTTT
NA,TRBV15,TRBJ2-5,few,CATSRDTGTQYF,TGTGCCACCAGCAGAGATACCGGGACCCAGTACTTC
TRBD2,TRBV3-1,TRBJ2-5,NA,CASSHNSGAQETQYF,TGTGCCAGCAGCCACAATAGCGGGGCACAAGAGACCCAGTACTTC
TRBD2,TRBV19,TRBJ2-2,NA,CASRSQLAGGDTGELFF,TGTGCCAGTAGGTCCCAACTAGCGGGAGGGGACACCGGGGAGCTGTTTTTT
NA,TRBV27,TRBJ2-1,NA,CASSQADSYNEQFF,TGTGCCAGCAGTCAAGCTGACTCCTACAATGAGCAGTTCTTC
TRBD1,TRBV29-1,TRBJ1-3,NA,CSVKGAQDGNTIYF,TGCAGCGTGAAGGGGGCGCAGGATGGAAACACCATATATTTT
TRBD1,TRBV6-5,TRBJ2-7,NA,CASSTGQDEYF,TGTGCCAGCAGCACCGGACAGGATGAGTACTTC
NA,TRBV29-1,TRBJ2-4,once,CSVITGLAKNIQYF,TGCAGCGTTATAACAGGCCTAGCCAAAAACATTCAGTACTTC
TRBD2,TRBV27,TRBJ2-1,NA,CASTRGLAGHNEQFF,TGTGCCAGCACAAGAGGACTAGCGGGACACAATGAGCAGTTCTTC
NA,TRBV19,TRBJ2-2,once,CASSIKHTGELFF,TGTGCCAGTAGTATTAAGCACACCGGGGAGCTGTTTTTT
TRBD1,TRBV10-3,TRBJ2-1,NA,CAIAPGQHYNEQFF,TGTGCCATTGCCCCGGGACAGCATTACAATGAGCAGTTCTTC
TRBD2,TRBV20-1,TRBJ2-7,NA,CSAHGGGAGAPEQYF,TGCAGTGCTCATGGCGGGGGAGCGGGAGCTCCCGAGCAGTACTTC
TRBD2,TRBV7-9,TRBJ2-1,NA,CASSLGLNPLAGDNNEQFF,TGTGCCAGCAGCTTAGGCCTAAACCCCCTAGCGGGGGACAACAATGAGCAGTTCTTC
NA,TRBV4-1,TRBJ2-2,NA,CASSHPTGTSTGELFF,TGCGCCAGCAGCCATCCCACCGGGACTTCCACCGGGGAGCTGTTTTTT
TRBD1,TRBV20-1,TRBJ1-1,NA,CRGTDQNTEAFF,TGCAGAGGGACAGATCAGAACACTGAAGCTTTCTTT
NA,TRBV20-1,TRBJ2-3,NA,CSATRGGVDTQYF,TGCAGTGCTACCCGTGGGGGAGTAGATACGCAGTATTTT
TRBD2,TRBV6-2/TRBV6-3,TRBJ2-5,NA,CASSYVLAGVEETQYF,TGTGCCAGCAGTTATGTCCTAGCGGGAGTGGAAGAGACCCAGTACTTC
NA,TRBV2,TRBJ2-1,NA,CASISRPNEQFF,TGTGCCAGCATTTCCAGACCCAATGAGCAGTTCTTC
TRBD2,TRBV7-2,TRBJ2-4,NA,CASSLGGSPQNIQYF,TGTGCCAGCAGCTTAGGCGGGAGTCCCCAAAACATTCAGTACTTC